The 17 T cell receptor beta chains below all came from one sample that was sequenced in a study of blood T cell repertoires in COVID-19. Clones were read by immunoSEQ multiplex PCR, and TCRdb kept only the in-frame ones, dropping some. The sample lists tens of thousands of clones, more than 70% occurring once. Sequenced input: peripheral blood. The receptors here all came from a man in his 60s with acute or convalescent COVID-19.

The chain carries TRBV11-3 and TRBJ1-5, with TRBD1 matching 9 bases. Germline CDR1 and CDR2: SGHNT and YENEEA. This CDR3 has 20 amino acids. The trim removed 4 bases at V and 4 bases at J, leaving 20 bases unmatched. CDR3 amino acids: CASSSEPGQGSGALNQPQHF. The CDR3 DNA follows: TGTGCCAGCAGCTCAGAACCGGGACAGGGATCGGGGGCCTTAAATCAGCCCCAGCATTTT.

V usage is TRBV7-2 and J usage is TRBJ2-3; 7 nucleotides align to TRBD2. V was pared by 2 bases and J by 0 bases, with 2 bases of the junction left unmatched. CDR1 is SGHTA and CDR2 is FQGNSA in the germline V gene. The CDR3 runs to 15 residues. CDR3 bases: TGTGCCAGCAGCTTACGGCGGGAGAGCACAGATACGCAGTATTTT. This sequence encodes CASSLRRESTDTQYF.

This chain links TRBV3-1 (or the pseudogene TRBV3-2) with TRBJ2-1, with D tentatively TRBD2 (6 bases). V was cut by 4 bases and J by 5 bases, with 15 bases left in between. Germline-derived CDR1 and CDR2 are LGHDT and YNNKEL (reference sequence). CDR3 size: 15 residues. CDR3 residues: CASSPAGQGHNEQFF. The CDR3 DNA is TGTGCCAGCAGCCCTGCGGGGCAGGGCCACAATGAGCAGTTCTTC.

This clone appeared a single time. The genes are TRBV28 and TRBJ1-1; 7 positions agree with TRBD1. Looked up from germline, CDR1 is MDHEN and CDR2 is SYDVKM. This CDR3 is 14 amino acids long. Losses at the gene ends were 2 bases for V and 4 bases for J; bases not matched to a gene: 4. The DNA for the CDR3 is TGTGCCAGCAGTTTAACTGAGGGGGCCACTGAAGCTTTCTTT. Amino acids: CASSLTEGATEAFF. Variable domain in full (rest from reference TRBV28 and TRBJ1-1): DVKVTQSSRYLVKRTGEKVFLECVQDMDHENMFWYRQDPGLGLRLIYFSYDVKMKEKGDIPEGYSVSREKKERFSLILESASTNQTSMYLCASSLTEGATEAFFGQGTRLTVV.

This clone was detected a few times. The chain is built from TRBV3-1 (or the pseudogene TRBV3-2) and TRBJ2-1; TRBD2 matches 9 bases. V gave up 2 bases and J gave up 7 bases; unmatched junction bases: 3. Germline-derived CDR1 and CDR2 are LGHDT and YNNKEL (reference sequence). The CDR3 contains 14 residues. The CDR3 protein is CASSQLAGTNEQFF. The CDR3 coding sequence is TGTGCCAGCAGCCAACTAGCGGGAACGAATGAGCAGTTCTTC.

The count of this clone is one. The rearrangement links TRBV5-1 to TRBJ2-7, with D maybe TRBD2 (6 bases). The CDR3 is 13 amino acids. V lost 7 bases and J lost 3, with 14 bases in between. CDR1 is SGHRS, CDR2 YFSETQ, per germline. CDR3 sequence reads: CASSDPGVYEQYF. In DNA, the CDR3 is TGCGCCAGCTCTGATCCGGGAGTCTACGAGCAGTACTTC.

CDR3 protein: CASSLESSYEQYF. CDR3 sequence (DNA): TGTGCCAGCAGCTTAGAGAGCTCCTACGAGCAGTACTTC. The J gene is TRBJ2-7, the V gene TRBV7-2; D ambiguous. The CDR3 totals 13 residues. CDR1 is SGHTA, CDR2 FQGNSA, per germline. Trimming stripped 1 base from V and 0 bases from J, with 4 bases between.

The chain has TRBV28 and TRBJ2-5, with TRBD1 matching 9 bases. V dropped 6 bases and J dropped 4; count of bases not matched to a gene: 9. Germline values: CDR1 MDHEN, CDR2 SYDVKM. The CDR3 is made up of 15 amino acids. The CDR3 reads CASSLRTGARETQYF. Here the CDR3 DNA reads TGTGCCAGCAGCCTTCGGACAGGGGCTCGAGAGACCCAGTACTTC.

This sequence joins TRBV5-6 and TRBJ2-7; D possibly corresponds to TRBD2 (6 bases). The V gene lost 5 bases and the J gene lost 11 bases, with 17 bases spanning the gap. Looked up from germline, CDR1 is SGHDT and CDR2 is YYEEEE. The CDR3 is 12 amino acids. The CDR3 loop is CASSKGDSSEYF. The CDR3 DNA reads TGTGCCAGCAGTAAAGGGGACTCTTCGGAGTACTTC.

The sample holds one count of this clone. The chain has TRBV3-1 (or the pseudogene TRBV3-2) and TRBJ1-5; 10 bases align to TRBD1. The V segment lost 4 bases and the J segment 3 bases; nucleotides outside the gene matches: 3. The CDR3 is made up of 15 amino acids. Germline lookup yields CDR1 LGHDT and CDR2 YNNKEL (reference sequence). In nucleotides, the CDR3 is TGTGCCAGCAGCCTCGGGACAGGGGTCAATCAGCCCCAGCATTTT. This sequence encodes CASSLGTGVNQPQHF.

This chain links TRBV2 with TRBJ1-4; 7 bases agree with TRBD1. The CDR3 spans 14 residues. From germline, CDR1 is SNHLY and CDR2 FYNNEI. V dropped 6 bases and J dropped 3; count of bases not matched to a gene: 4. In DNA, the CDR3 is TGTGCCAGCAGCGTACAGGGGCCTAATGAAAAACTGTTTTTT. Its protein product is CASSVQGPNEKLFF.

The table lists this clone with a count of one. This sequence joins TRBV18 and TRBJ2-3, with TRBD2 matching over 8 bases. Trimming at V came to 3 bases and at J to 2 bases, leaving 4 bases not matched to a gene. The CDR3 totals 15 residues. From germline, CDR1 is KGHSH and CDR2 LQKENI. CDR3 sequence (DNA): TGTGCCAGCTCACCTTCAGCGGGGGACACAGATACGCAGTATTTT. Its translation is CASSPSAGDTDTQYF.

The chain couples TRBV30 to TRBJ1-1, with 9 bases fitting TRBD1. CDR1 GTSNPN and CDR2 SVGIG come from the germline V gene (reference sequence). V dropped 5 bases and J dropped 6; count of bases not matched to a gene: 10. The CDR3 has 14 residues. The CDR3 nucleotides are TGTGCCTGGGACCCCGACAGGGGGTTACCTGAAGCTTTCTTT. Translating it yields CAWDPDRGLPEAFF. Based on the CDR3 plus reference TRBV30 and TRBJ1-1, the full variable domain is SQTIHQWPATLVQPVGSPLSLECTVEGTSNPNLYWYRQAAGRGLQLLFYSVGIGQISSEVPQNLSASRPQDRQFILSSKKLLLSDSGFYLCAWDPDRGLPEAFFGQGTRLTVV.

The gene calls are TRBV28 and TRBJ2-1, with 11 positions matching TRBD2. The V gene end was trimmed by 3 bases and the J gene end by 11 bases; junction bases not matched to a gene: 9. Germline V gene data show CDR1 as MDHEN and CDR2 as SYDVKM. The CDR3 sequence is 15 residues long. The CDR3 protein is CASSFPGTSGAKQFF. CDR3 bases: TGTGCCAGCAGTTTTCCCGGGACTAGCGGTGCAAAGCAGTTCTTC.

The chain links TRBV15 to TRBJ2-3; tentatively, D is TRBD1 (6 bases). The CDR3 is made up of 13 amino acids. Trimming removed 0 bases at V and 9 bases at J, with 10 bases between. The V gene's germline CDR1 is LNHNV and CDR2 YYDKDF (reference sequence). The CDR3: CATSRDLRGTQYF. CDR3 DNA: TGTGCCACCAGCAGAGATCTCAGGGGCACGCAGTATTTT.

The chain couples TRBV28 to TRBJ2-4; 7 bases match TRBD2. Germline V gene data show CDR1 as MDHEN and CDR2 as SYDVKM. Trimming removed 8 bases from V and 6 bases from J; junction bases left unmatched: 4. The CDR3 is made up of 12 amino acids. The CDR3 protein is CASGTGGNIQYF. The CDR3 DNA is TGTGCCAGCGGAACGGGGGGAAACATTCAGTACTTC.

The rearrangement uses TRBV3-1 (or the pseudogene TRBV3-2) and TRBJ2-1; 14 positions match TRBD2. CDR3 length: 19 residues. Germline-derived CDR1 and CDR2 are LGHDT and YNNKEL (reference sequence). V shed 0 bases and J 4 bases; nucleotides not matched to a gene: 8. In DNA, the CDR3 is TGTGCCAGCAGCCAAGACCCGAGGACTAGCGGGAGGCAATACAATGAGCAGTTCTTC. Translation: CASSQDPRTSGRQYNEQFF.